The present T cell receptor beta chain was sequenced within a study of siplizumab effects on memory and regulatory T cells. The germline V gene has CDR1 SGHKS and CDR2 YYEKEE (reference sequence). Trimming pared 2 bases from V and 0 bases from J, leaving 23 bases between. The CDR3 runs 19 residues. Of note for this clone: The antigen remains undetermined.

Here immunoSEQ multiplex PCR was the method, and the copy in TCRdb shows in-frame clones only, minus some. The sample has fewer than 130,000 clones, roughly 92% seen once; the top ten hold 1% to 1.5%. Overall study results and limits: Mappable alloreactive CD4+ clones came from Treg cells around 65% of the time on average with siplizumab, against 26.9% in controls. Many proliferating CD4+ or CD8+ clones remained unclassified. Roughly 75-96% of them could not be assigned either a naive or a memory phenotype.

This sequence joins TRBV5-5 and TRBJ1-1, with D perhaps TRBD1 (5 bases). The sequencing input was CD4+ T cells sorted from blood. The clonotype was recovered from a human donor in good health. As DNA, the CDR3 is TGTGCCAGCAGCTTCTCCCCCCTAGCAGCAGGGCCTCTGAACACTGAAGCTTTCTTT. It is translated as CASSFSPLAAGPLNTEAFF.